A single sample is the source of the 8 T cell receptor beta chains below, sequenced in a study of T cells after yellow fever vaccination. TCRdb redid the calling of the 5' RACE reads with MiXCR, one entry per CDR3 protein. In the table there are some 250,000 distinct CDR3 sequences, less than 8.5% of which are singletons. The sequencing used CD4+ T cells sorted from PBMCs, collected 15 days after the yellow fever booster vaccination. The source is a man aged 25-45 years who received the YFV17D yellow fever vaccine.

The chain is built from TRBV7-9 and TRBJ1-4; maybe TRBD1 (5 bases). V gave up 6 bases and J gave up 0 bases, with 14 bases separating them. The CDR3 length is 16 residues. The germline CDR1 and CDR2 sequences are SEHNR and FQNEAQ (reference sequence). DNA of the CDR3: TGTGCCAGCAGTTACGGGACCGTACCAACTAATGAAAAACTGTTTTTT. It codes for CASSYGTVPTNEKLFF.

The V gene is TRBV20-1, the J gene TRBJ2-7; 10 bases are a match to TRBD2. With 8 bases clipped from V and 3 bases from J, the junction kept 7 bases outside the gene matches. This CDR3 contains 13 residues. CDR1 and CDR2 (germline): DFQATT, SNEGSKA (reference sequence). The CDR3 region has the DNA TGCAGTCTCACGGGACTAGCGAGCTACGAGCAGTACTTC. Translating it yields CSLTGLASYEQYF.

V usage is TRBV20-1 and J usage is TRBJ1-2, with a tentative D call TRBD1 (5 bases). CDR3 size: 15 residues. Trimming cost V 0 bases and J 4 bases, with 15 bases left between them. Looked up from germline, CDR1 is DFQATT and CDR2 is SNEGSKA (reference sequence). CDR3 in DNA: TGCAGTGCTAGAGATATGGGGGGGACCTCCTATGGCTACACCTTC. It encodes CSARDMGGTSYGYTF.

The chain uses TRBV6-5 and TRBJ1-5; a weak D match, TRBD1 (6 bases). Germline CDR1 and CDR2: MNHEY and SVGAGI. CDR3 length: 16 residues. The V end was cut by 2 bases, the J end by 9 bases, with 20 bases between. Written as DNA, the CDR3 is TGTGCCAGCAGTTACAGAGGGACATCAGGTTCGTCGCCCCAGCATTTT. It specifies CASSYRGTSGSSPQHF.

This clonotype occurred many times. One end of the junction does not line up with germline, which may come from a read error. This chain uses TRBV7-7 with TRBJ2-5; D possibly corresponds to TRBD2 (6 bases). Germline assignment: CDR1 SSHAT and CDR2 FNYEAQ (reference sequence). The CDR3 sequence is 14 residues long. This CDR3 reads CASSFQEGQETQYF. CDR3 nucleotides: TGTGCTAGCAGCTTCCAGGAGGGCCAAGAGACCCAGTACTTC. Drawing the rest from reference TRBV7-7 and TRBJ2-5, the complete variable domain is GAGVSQSPRYKVTKRGQDVTLRCDPISSHATLYWYQQALGQGPEFLTYFNYEAQPDKSGLPSDRFSAERPEGSISTLTIQRTEQRDSAMYRCASSFQEGQETQYFGPGTRLLVL.

This clonotype showed up many times. V is TRBV20-1 and J is TRBJ2-1; D may be TRBD2 (6 bases). The CDR3 contains 16 residues. Germline loops: CDR1 DFQATT, CDR2 SNEGSKA (reference sequence). V lost 3 bases, J lost 4 bases, and 19 bases lay in between. This chain's CDR3 is CSASGLTSQIYNEQFF. The CDR3 DNA is TGCAGTGCTAGCGGATTAACTAGCCAGATTTACAATGAGCAGTTCTTC.

The genes are TRBV24-1 and TRBJ2-1, with D possibly called TRBD1 or TRBD2 (5 bases each). Per germline, CDR1 KGHDR and CDR2 SFDVKD. Trimming pared 5 bases from V and 8 bases from J, leaving 18 bases between. The CDR3 spans 15 residues. Written as DNA, the CDR3 is TGTGCCACCAGTGGGTCCGGGGCAACAATGGATGAGCAGTTCTTC. It specifies CATSGSGATMDEQFF.

This clonotype was detected ten times or more. The chain joins TRBV2 to TRBJ2-5; 8 bases are shared with TRBD2. After removal of 5 bases from V and 2 bases from J, the junction contained 7 bases not matched to a gene. Germline values: CDR1 SNHLY, CDR2 FYNNEI. CDR3 length equals 15 residues. The CDR3 region has the DNA TGTGCCAGCAGTTCTCAAGTAGCGGGGCAAGAGACCCAGTACTTC. It codes for CASSSQVAGQETQYF.